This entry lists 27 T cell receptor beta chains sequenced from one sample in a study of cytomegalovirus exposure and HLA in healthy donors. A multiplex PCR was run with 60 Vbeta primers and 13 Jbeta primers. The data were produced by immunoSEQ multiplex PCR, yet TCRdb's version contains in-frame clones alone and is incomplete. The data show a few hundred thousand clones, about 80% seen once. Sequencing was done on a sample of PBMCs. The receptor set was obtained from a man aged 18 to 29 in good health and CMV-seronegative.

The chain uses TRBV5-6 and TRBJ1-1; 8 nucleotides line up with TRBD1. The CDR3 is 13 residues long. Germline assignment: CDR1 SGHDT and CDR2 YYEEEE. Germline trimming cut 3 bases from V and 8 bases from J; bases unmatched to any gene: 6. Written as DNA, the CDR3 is TGTGCCAGCAGCTCGACAGGGGATGGGGAAGCTTTCTTT. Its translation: CASSSTGDGEAFF. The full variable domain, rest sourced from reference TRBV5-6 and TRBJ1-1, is DAGVTQSPTHLIKTRGQQVTLRCSPKSGHDTVSWYQQALGQGPQFIFQYYEEEERQRGNFPDRFSGHQFPNYSSELNVNALLLGDSALYLCASSSTGDGEAFFGQGTRLTVV.

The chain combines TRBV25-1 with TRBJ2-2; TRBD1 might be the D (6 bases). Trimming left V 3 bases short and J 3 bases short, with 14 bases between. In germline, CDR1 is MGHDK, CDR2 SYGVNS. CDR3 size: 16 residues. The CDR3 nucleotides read TGTGCCAGCAGTGATTCCGAGACAGGAGACACCGGGGAGCTGTTTTTT. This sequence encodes CASSDSETGDTGELFF.

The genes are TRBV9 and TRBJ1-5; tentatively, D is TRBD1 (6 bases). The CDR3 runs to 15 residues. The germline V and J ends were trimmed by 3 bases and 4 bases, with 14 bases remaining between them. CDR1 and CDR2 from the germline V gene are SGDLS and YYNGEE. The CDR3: CASSAQGQPNQPQHF. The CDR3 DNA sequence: TGTGCCAGCAGCGCCCAAGGACAGCCGAATCAGCCCCAGCATTTT.

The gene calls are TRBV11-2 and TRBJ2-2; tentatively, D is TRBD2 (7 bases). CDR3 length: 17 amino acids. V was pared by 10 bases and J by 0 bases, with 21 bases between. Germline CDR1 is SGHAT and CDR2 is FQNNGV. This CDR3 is CATLAQGRGTNTGELFF. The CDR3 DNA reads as TGTGCCACCCTAGCCCAGGGGCGGGGGACGAACACCGGGGAGCTGTTTTTT.

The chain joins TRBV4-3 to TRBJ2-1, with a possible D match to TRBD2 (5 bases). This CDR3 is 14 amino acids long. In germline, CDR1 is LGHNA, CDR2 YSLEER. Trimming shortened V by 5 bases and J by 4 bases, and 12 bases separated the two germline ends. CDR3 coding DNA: TGCGCCAGCAGCGTCTCGGGAACGTACAATGAGCAGTTCTTC. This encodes CASSVSGTYNEQFF.

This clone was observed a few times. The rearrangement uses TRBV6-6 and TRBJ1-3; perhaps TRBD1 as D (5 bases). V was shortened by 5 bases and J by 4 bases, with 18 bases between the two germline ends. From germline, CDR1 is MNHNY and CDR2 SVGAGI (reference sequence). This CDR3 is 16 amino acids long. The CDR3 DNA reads TGTGCCAGCAGTGGGACTGCCCAACCGGGGGGAAACACCATATATTTT. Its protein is CASSGTAQPGGNTIYF.

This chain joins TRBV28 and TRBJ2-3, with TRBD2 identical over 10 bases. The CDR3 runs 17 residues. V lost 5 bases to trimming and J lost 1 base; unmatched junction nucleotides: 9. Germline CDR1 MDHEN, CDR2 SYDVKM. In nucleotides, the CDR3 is TGTGCCAGCAGTCCCTTCTTAGGACTAGCGGGCACAGATACGCAGTATTTT. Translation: CASSPFLGLAGTDTQYF.

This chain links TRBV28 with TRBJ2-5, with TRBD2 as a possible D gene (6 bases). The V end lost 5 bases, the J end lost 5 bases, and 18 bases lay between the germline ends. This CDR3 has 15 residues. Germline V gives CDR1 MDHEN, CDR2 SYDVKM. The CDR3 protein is CASSQLTRKQETQYF. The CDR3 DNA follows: TGTGCCAGCAGTCAATTGACTAGAAAGCAGGAGACCCAGTACTTC.

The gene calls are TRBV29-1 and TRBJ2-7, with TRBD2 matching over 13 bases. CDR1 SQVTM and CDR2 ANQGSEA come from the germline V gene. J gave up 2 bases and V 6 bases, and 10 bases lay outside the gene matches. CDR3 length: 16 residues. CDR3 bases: TGCAGCGTAGCCGGGACTAGCGGGGTTGGGGCCTACGAGCAGTACTTC. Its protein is CSVAGTSGVGAYEQYF.

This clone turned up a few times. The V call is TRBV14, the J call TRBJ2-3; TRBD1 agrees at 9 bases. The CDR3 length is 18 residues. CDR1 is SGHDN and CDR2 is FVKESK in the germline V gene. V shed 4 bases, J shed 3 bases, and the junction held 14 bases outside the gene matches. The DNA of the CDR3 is TGTGCCAGCAGCCTATTCCCCTCTGGACAGGGGTTGACAGATACGCAGTATTTT. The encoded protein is CASSLFPSGQGLTDTQYF.

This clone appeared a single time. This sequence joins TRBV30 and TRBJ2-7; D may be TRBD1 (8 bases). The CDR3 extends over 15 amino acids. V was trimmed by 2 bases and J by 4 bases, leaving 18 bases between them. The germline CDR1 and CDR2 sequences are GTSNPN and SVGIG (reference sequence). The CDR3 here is CAWSPLQGGPYEQYF. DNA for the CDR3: TGTGCCTGGAGTCCCCTACAGGGGGGGCCTTACGAGCAGTACTTC.

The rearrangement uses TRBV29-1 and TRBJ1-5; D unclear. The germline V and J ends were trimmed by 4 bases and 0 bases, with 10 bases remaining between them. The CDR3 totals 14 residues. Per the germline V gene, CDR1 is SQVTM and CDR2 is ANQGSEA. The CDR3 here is CSVGFGDSNQPQHF. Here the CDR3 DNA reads TGCAGCGTTGGGTTCGGGGATAGCAATCAGCCCCAGCATTTT.

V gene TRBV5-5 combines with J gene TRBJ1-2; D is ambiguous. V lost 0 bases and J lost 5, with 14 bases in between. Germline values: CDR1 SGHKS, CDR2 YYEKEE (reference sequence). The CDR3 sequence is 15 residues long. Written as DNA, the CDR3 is TGTGCCAGCAGCTTGGAGCCAGGCCTTATGTATGGCTACACCTTC. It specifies CASSLEPGLMYGYTF.

The CDR3 DNA is TGTGCCATCAGCCGGACTAGCGGGGGGGCCGACACCGGGGAGCTGTTTTTT. Translated, it gives CAISRTSGGADTGELFF. V usage is TRBV10-3 and J usage is TRBJ2-2, with TRBD2 matching over 15 bases. The V and J ends lost 6 bases and 3 bases, in that order; junction bases with no gene match: 5. This CDR3 has 17 residues. CDR1 and CDR2 from the germline V gene are ENHRY and SYGVKD.

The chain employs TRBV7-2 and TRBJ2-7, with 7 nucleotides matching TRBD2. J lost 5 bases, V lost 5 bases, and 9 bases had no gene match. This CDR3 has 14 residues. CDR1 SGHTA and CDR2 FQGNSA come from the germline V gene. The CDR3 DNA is TGTGCCAGCAGCACCGGACTAGAGGGTCACGAGCAGTACTTC. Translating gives CASSTGLEGHEQYF.

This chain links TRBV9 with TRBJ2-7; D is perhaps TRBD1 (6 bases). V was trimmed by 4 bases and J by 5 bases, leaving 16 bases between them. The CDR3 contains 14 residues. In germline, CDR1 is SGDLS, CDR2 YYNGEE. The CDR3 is CASSPWTDPNEQYF. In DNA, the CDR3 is TGTGCCAGCAGCCCCTGGACAGATCCTAACGAGCAGTACTTC.

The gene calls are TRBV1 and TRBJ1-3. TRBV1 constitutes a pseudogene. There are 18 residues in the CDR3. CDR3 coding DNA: TGCACCAGCAGCCAAGGGTTGCCGAGGGAGTCGACTGGAAACACCATATATTTT. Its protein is CTSSQGLPRESTGNTIYF.

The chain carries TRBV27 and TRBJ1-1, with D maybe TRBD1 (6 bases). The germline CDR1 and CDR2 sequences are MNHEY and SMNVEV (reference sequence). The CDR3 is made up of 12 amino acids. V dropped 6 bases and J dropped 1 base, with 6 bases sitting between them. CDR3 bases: TGTGCCAGCAGGACAGGGAACACTGAAGCTTTCTTT. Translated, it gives CASRTGNTEAFF.

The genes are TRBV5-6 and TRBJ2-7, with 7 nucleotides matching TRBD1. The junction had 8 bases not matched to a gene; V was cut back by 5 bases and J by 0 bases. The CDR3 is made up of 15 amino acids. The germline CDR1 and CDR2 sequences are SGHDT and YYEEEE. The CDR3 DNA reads TGTGCCAGCAGTAATAGGGGGCTATCCTCCTACGAGCAGTACTTC. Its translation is CASSNRGLSSYEQYF.

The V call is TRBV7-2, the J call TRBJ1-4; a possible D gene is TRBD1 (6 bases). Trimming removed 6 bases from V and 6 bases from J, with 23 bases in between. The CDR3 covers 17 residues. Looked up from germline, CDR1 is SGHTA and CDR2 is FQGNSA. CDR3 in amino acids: CASRSPRGQGGDEKLFF. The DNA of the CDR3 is TGTGCCAGCAGATCCCCGCGGGGGCAGGGTGGGGATGAAAAACTGTTTTTT. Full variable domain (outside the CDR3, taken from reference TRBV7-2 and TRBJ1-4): GAGVSQSPSNKVTEKGKDVELRCDPISGHTALYWYRQSLGQGLEFLIYFQGNSAPDKSGLPSDRFSAERTGGSVSTLTIQRTQQEDSAVYLCASRSPRGQGGDEKLFFGSGTQLSVL.

The CDR3 DNA reads as TGTGCCAGCAGCGGATCGACAGGTCAAGAGACCCAGTACTTC. It translates to CASSGSTGQETQYF. The chain carries TRBV9 and TRBJ2-5, with D possibly matching TRBD1 (6 bases). V was pared by 3 bases and J by 2 bases, with 11 bases between. This CDR3 is 14 amino acids long. Germline CDR1 and CDR2: SGDLS and YYNGEE.

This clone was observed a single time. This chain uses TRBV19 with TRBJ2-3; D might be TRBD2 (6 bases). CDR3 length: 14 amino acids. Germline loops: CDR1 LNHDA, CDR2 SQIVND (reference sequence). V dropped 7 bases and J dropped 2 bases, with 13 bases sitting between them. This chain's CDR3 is CASKGLAPTDTQYF. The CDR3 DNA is TGTGCCAGTAAGGGACTTGCCCCCACAGATACGCAGTATTTT. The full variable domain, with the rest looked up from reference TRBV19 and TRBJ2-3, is DGGITQSPKYLFRKEGQNVTLSCEQNLNHDAMYWYRQDPGQGLRLIYYSQIVNDFQKGDIAEGYSVSREKKESFPLTVTSAQKNPTAFYLCASKGLAPTDTQYFGPGTRLTVL.

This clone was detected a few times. CDR3 nucleotide sequence: TGTGCCAGCAGCCCCACCTCGGAAGAGACCCAGTACTTC. This sequence encodes CASSPTSEETQYF. The chain uses TRBV11-3 and TRBJ2-5; D remains ambiguous. The V and J ends lost 5 bases and 3 bases respectively, with 10 bases between them. CDR3 length: 13 residues. Germline V gene lookup returns CDR1 SGHNT and CDR2 YENEEA.

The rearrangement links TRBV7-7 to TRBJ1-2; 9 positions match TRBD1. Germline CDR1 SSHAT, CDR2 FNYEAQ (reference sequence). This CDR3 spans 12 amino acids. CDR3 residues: CASGQGSWGYTF. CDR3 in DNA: TGTGCTAGCGGACAGGGGAGTTGGGGCTACACCTTC.

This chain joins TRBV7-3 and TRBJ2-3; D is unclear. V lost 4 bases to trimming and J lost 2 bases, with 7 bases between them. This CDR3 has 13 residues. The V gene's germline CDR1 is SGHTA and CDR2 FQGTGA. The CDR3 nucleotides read TGTGCCAGCAGCTCCAGAACCACAGATACGCAGTATTTT. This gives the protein CASSSRTTDTQYF.

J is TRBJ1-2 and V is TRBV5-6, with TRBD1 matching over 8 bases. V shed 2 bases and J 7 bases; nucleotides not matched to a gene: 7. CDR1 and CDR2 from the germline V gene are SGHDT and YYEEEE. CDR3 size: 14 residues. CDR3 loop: CASSFTGTGPGYTF. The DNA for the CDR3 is TGTGCCAGCAGCTTTACCGGGACAGGCCCTGGCTACACCTTC.

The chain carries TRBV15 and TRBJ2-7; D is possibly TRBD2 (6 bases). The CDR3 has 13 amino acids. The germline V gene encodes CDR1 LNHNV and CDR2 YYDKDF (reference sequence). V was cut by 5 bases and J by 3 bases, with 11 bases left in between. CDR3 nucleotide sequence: TGTGCCACCAGCGGAGTAGCGGACTACGAGCAGTACTTC. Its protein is CATSGVADYEQYF.